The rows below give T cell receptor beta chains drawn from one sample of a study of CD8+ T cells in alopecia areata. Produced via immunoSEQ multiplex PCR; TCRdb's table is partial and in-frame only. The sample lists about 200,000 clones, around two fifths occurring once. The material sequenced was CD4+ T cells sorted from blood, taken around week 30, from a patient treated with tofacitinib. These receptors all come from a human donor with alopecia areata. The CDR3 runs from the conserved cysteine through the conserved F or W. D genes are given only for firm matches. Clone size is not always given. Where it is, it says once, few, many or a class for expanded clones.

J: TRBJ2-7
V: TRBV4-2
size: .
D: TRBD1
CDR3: CASSLGQEAYEQYF
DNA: TGTGCCAGCAGCCTTGGACAGGAGGCCTACGAGCAGTACTTC

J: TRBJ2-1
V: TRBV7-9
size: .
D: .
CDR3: CASSFGTEQFF
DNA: TGTGCCAGCAGTTTCGGGACGGAGCAGTTCTTC

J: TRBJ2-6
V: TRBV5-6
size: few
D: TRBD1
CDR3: CASNLDRAGANVLTF
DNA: TGTGCCAGCAATCTGGACAGGGCTGGGGCCAACGTCCTGACTTTC

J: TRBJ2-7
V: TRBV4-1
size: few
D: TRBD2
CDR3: CASSNSGSSSYEQYF
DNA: TGCGCCAGCTCAAATAGCGGGTCGAGCTCCTACGAGCAGTACTTC

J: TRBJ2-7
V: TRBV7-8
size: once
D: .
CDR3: CASRSPRDYEQYF
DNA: TGTGCCAGCAGATCACCGAGGGACTACGAGCAGTACTTC

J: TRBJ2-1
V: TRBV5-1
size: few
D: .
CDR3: CASRLRQDFTYNEQFF
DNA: TGCGCCAGCAGGCTTCGACAGGACTTCACCTACAATGAGCAGTTCTTC

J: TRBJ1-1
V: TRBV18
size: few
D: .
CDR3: CASSSAGSNTEAFF
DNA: TGTGCCAGCTCATCTGCCGGGAGTAACACTGAAGCTTTCTTT

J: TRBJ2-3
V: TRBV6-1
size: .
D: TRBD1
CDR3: CASSVTGGSDTQYF
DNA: TGTGCCAGCAGTGTGACAGGGGGCTCAGATACGCAGTATTTT

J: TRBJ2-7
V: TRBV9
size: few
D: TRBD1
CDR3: CASSGQGWGEQYF
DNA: TGTGCCAGCAGCGGACAGGGGTGGGGAGAGCAGTACTTC

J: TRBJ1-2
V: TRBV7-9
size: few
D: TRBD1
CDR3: CASSQMGGGASGGYTF
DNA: TGTGCCAGCAGCCAGATGGGAGGGGGCGCTTCGGGAGGCTACACCTTC

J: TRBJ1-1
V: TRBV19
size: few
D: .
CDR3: CASSSLRNTEAFF
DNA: TGTGCCAGTAGTTCCCTGAGGAACACTGAAGCTTTCTTT

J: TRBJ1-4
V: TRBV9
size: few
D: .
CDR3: CASSVAPSNEKLFF
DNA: TGTGCCAGCAGCGTAGCCCCGAGTAATGAAAAACTGTTTTTT

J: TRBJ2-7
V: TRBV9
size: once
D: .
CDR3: CASSVNTGYEQYF
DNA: TGTGCCAGCAGCGTTAATACTGGTTACGAGCAGTACTTC

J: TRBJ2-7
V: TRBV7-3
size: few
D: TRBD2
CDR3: CASSPGTSGGAPVQYF
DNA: TGTGCCAGCAGCCCCGGGACTAGCGGGGGGGCCCCTGTACAGTACTTC

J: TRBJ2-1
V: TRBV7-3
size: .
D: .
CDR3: CASSAEGGWFF
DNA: TGTGCCAGCAGCGCCGAGGGGGGTTGGTTCTTC

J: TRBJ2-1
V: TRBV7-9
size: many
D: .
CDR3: CASSLEGRNEQFF
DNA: TGTGCCAGCAGTTTGGAGGGCAGGAATGAGCAGTTCTTC

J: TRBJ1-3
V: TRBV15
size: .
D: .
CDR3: CATSRARDSAGNTIYF
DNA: TGTGCCACCAGCAGAGCTCGGGACTCAGCTGGAAACACCATATATTTT

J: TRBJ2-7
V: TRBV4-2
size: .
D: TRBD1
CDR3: CASSQGTGHEQYF
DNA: TGTGCCAGCAGCCAAGGGACAGGGCACGAGCAGTACTTC

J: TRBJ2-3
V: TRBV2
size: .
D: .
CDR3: CASSDGGTARSTDTQYF
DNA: TGTGCCAGCAGTGACGGGGGGACAGCGAGATCCACAGATACGCAGTATTTT

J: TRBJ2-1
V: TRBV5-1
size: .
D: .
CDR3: CASSSAGQISYNEQFF
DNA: TGCGCCAGCAGCTCCGCGGGGCAGATATCCTACAATGAGCAGTTCTTC

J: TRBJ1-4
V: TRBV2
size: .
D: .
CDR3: CASHRALTNEKLFF
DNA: TGTGCCAGCCACCGGGCCCTAACTAATGAAAAACTGTTTTTT

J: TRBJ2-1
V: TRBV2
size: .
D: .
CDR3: CASSEKTGTLNEQFF
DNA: TGTGCCAGCAGTGAAAAAACAGGGACCCTCAATGAGCAGTTCTTC

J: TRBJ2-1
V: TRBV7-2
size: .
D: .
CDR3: CASSLDSRGAYNEQFF
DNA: TGTGCCAGCAGCTTAGACTCGAGGGGGGCCTACAATGAGCAGTTCTTC

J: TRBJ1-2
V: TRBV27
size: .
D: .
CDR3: CASSLREKNYGYTF
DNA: TGTGCCAGCAGTCTCCGAGAAAAGAACTATGGCTACACCTTC

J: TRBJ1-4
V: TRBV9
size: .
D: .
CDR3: CASSVDATNEKLFF
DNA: TGTGCCAGCAGCGTCGATGCAACTAATGAAAAACTGTTTTTT

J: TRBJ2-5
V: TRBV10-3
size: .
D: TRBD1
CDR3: CAISERQGPLQETQYF
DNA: TGTGCCATCAGTGAGCGACAGGGGCCCCTCCAAGAGACCCAGTACTTC

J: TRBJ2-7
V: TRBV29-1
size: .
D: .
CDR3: CSARTGPYEQYF
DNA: TGCAGCGCTCGGACGGGACCCTACGAGCAGTACTTC

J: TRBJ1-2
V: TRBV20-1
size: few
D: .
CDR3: CSASGSYGYTF
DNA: TGCAGTGCTTCAGGATCCTATGGCTACACCTTC

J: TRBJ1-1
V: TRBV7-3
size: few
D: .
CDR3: CASSAQGVNTEAFF
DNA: TGTGCCAGCAGCGCCCAGGGCGTGAACACTGAAGCTTTCTTT

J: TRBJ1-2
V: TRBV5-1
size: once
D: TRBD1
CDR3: CASRTPGQSKYGYTF
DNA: TGCGCCAGCAGAACCCCGGGACAGTCCAAATATGGCTACACCTTC

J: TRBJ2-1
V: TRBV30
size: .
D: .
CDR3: CAWDSYNEQFF
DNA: TGTGCCTGGGACAGCTACAATGAGCAGTTCTTC

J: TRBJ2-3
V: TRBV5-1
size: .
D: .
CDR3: CASSLPSSTDTQYF
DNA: TGCGCCAGCAGCTTGCCCTCTAGCACAGATACGCAGTATTTT

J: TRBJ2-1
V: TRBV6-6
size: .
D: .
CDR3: CASASPDEQFF
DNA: TGTGCCAGCGCTAGTCCCGATGAGCAGTTCTTC

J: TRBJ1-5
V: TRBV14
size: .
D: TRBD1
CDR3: CAPRGGESDQPQHF
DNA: TGTGCCCCCAGGGGGGGGGAGTCGGATCAGCCCCAGCATTTT

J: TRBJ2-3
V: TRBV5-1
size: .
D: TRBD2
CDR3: CASSLRPTSGATDTQYF
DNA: TGCGCCAGCAGCTTGCGGCCTACTAGCGGAGCCACAGATACGCAGTATTTT

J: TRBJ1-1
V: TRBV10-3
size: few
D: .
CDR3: CAISGSSGLGEAFF
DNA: TGTGCCATCAGTGGGAGCTCCGGCCTGGGTGAAGCTTTCTTT

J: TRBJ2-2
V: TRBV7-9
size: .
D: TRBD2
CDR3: CAGLDPLTSGTGELFF
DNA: TGTGCCGGTTTGGACCCTCTGACTAGCGGGACCGGGGAGCTGTTTTTT

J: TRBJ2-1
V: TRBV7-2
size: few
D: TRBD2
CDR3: CASSPGLNEQFF
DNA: TGTGCCAGCAGCCCGGGACTAAATGAGCAGTTCTTC

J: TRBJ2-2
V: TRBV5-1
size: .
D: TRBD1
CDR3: CASSTRSRDRRSTGELFF
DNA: TGCGCCAGCAGCACCAGGTCCCGGGACAGAAGGAGCACCGGGGAGCTGTTTTTT

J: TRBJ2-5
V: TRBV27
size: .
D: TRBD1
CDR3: CASSTVRDRARETQYF
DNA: TGTGCCAGCAGTACAGTCCGGGACAGGGCGAGGGAGACCCAGTACTTC

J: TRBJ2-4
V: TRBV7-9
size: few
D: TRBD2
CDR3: CASSLARRTSGAKNIQYF
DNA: TGTGCCAGCAGCTTAGCGCGACGGACTAGCGGAGCCAAAAACATTCAGTACTTC

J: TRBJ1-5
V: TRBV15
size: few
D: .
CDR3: CATSTQRAVGQPQHF
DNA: TGTGCCACCAGCACTCAGCGGGCCGTGGGGCAGCCCCAGCATTTT

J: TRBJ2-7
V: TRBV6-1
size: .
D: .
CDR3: CASSSDWSSYEQYF
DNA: TGTGCCAGCAGTTCGGACTGGAGCTCCTACGAGCAGTACTTC

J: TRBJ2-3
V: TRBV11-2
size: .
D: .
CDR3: CASSSRQAGTDTQYF
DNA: TGTGCCAGCAGCTCTAGACAGGCCGGCACAGATACGCAGTATTTT

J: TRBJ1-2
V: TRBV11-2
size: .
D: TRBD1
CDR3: CASSFSGQKIYGYTF
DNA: TGTGCCAGCAGCTTCTCGGGACAGAAAATCTATGGCTACACCTTC

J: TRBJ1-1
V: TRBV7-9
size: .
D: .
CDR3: CASSDNEAFF
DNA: TGTGCCAGCAGTGACAATGAAGCTTTCTTT

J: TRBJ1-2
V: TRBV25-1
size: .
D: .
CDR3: CASSVGKVEGYTF
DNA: TGTGCCAGCAGTGTGGGTAAGGTAGAGGGCTACACCTTC

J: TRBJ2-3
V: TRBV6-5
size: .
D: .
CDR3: CASSWRIKDTQYF
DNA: TGTGCCAGCAGTTGGAGAATTAAAGATACGCAGTATTTT

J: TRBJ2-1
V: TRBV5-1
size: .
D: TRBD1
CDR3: CASSSDRSMQFF
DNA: TGCGCCAGCAGTTCGGACAGGTCAATGCAGTTCTTC

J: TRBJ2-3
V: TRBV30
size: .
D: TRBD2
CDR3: CAKSRGRADTQYF
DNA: TGTGCCAAAAGTCGCGGGAGGGCCGATACGCAGTATTTT

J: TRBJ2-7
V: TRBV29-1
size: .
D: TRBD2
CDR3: CSVAGEGTSYEQYF
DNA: TGCAGCGTTGCCGGGGAGGGGACCTCCTACGAGCAGTACTTC

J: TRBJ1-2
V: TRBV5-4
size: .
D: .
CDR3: CASSLYFGNYGYTF
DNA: TGTGCCAGCAGCTTATATTTTGGGAACTATGGCTACACCTTC

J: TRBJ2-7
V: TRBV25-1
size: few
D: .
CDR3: CASAPLGASYEQYF
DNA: TGTGCCAGCGCGCCCTTGGGGGCCTCCTACGAGCAGTACTTC

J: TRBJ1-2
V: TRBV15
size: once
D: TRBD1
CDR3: CATSRPRGPNYGYTF
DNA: TGTGCCACCAGCAGACCCAGGGGGCCTAACTATGGCTACACCTTC

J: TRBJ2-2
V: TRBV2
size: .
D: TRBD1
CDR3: CASSPGQGATGELFF
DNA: TGTGCCAGCAGTCCGGGACAGGGGGCTACCGGGGAGCTGTTTTTT

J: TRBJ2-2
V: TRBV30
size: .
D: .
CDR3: CAWSPPGRPTGELFF
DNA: TGTGCCTGGAGTCCCCCCGGGAGACCAACCGGGGAGCTGTTTTTT

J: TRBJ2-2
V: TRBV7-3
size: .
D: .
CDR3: CASSLGQLGTGELFF
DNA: TGTGCCAGCAGCTTAGGGCAGCTCGGCACCGGGGAGCTGTTTTTT